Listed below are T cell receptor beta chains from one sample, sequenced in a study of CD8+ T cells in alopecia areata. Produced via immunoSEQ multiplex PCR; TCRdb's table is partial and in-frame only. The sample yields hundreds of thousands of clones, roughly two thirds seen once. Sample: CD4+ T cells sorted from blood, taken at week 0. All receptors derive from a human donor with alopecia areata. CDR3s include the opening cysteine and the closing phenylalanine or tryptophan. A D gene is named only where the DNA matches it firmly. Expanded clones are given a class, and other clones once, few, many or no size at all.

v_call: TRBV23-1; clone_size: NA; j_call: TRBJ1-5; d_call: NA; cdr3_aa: CASSQLGDGRVYSNQPQHF; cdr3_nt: TGCGCCAGCAGTCAACTAGGGGACGGGAGGGTTTATAGCAATCAGCCCCAGCATTTT
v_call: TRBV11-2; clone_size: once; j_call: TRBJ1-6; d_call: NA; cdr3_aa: CASSLVRGDSPLHF; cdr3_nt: TGTGCCAGCAGCTTAGTCAGGGGAGATTCACCCCTCCACTTT
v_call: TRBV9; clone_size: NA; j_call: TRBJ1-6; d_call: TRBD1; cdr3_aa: CASSVRQGGNSPLHF; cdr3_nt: TGTGCCAGCAGCGTGAGGCAGGGGGGTAATTCACCCCTCCACTTT
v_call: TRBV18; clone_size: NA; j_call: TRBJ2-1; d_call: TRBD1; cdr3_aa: CASSPRGAGTGVYNEQFF; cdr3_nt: TGTGCCAGCTCACCACGGGGGGCCGGGACAGGGGTTTACAATGAGCAGTTCTTC
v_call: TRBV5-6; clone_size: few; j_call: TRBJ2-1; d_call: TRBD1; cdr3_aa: CASTRTGYNEQFF; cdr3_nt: TGTGCCAGCACCCGGACAGGCTACAATGAGCAGTTCTTC
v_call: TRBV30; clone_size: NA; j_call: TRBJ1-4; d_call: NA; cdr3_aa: CAWSAYAGPTNEKLFF; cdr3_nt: TGTGCCTGGAGTGCCTACGCGGGACCAACTAATGAAAAACTGTTTTTT
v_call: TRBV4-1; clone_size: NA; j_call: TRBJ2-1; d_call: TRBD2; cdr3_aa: CASTVRVAGHNEQFF; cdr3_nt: TGCGCCAGCACGGTTCGGGTAGCGGGCCACAATGAGCAGTTCTTC
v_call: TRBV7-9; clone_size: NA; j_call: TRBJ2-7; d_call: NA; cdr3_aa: CATEPEQYF; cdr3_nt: TGTGCCACCGAGCCCGAGCAGTACTTC
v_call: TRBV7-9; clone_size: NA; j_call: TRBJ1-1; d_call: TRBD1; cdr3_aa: CASSLDRGGTEAFF; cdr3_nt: TGTGCCAGCAGCTTGGACAGGGGGGGAACTGAAGCTTTCTTT
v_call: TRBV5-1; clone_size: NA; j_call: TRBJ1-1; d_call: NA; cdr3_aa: CASSPRQPNTEAFF; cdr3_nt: TGCGCCAGCAGCCCACGGCAGCCGAACACTGAAGCTTTCTTT
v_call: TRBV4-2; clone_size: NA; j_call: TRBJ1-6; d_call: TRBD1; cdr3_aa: CASSQKDRGGSPLHF; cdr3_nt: TGTGCCAGCAGCCAAAAGGACAGGGGAGGATCACCCCTCCACTTT
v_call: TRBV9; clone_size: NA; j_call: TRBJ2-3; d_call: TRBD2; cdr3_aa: CASSLRLAHTQYF; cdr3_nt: TGTGCCAGCAGCCTCCGACTAGCCCATACGCAGTATTTT
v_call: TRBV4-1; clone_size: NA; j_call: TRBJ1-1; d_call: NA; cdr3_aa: CASSQVGGNTEAFF; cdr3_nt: TGCGCCAGCAGCCAGGTCGGGGGCAACACTGAAGCTTTCTTT
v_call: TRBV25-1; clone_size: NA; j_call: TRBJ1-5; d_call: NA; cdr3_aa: CASSDIGNQPQHF; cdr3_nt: TGTGCCAGCAGTGATATTGGCAATCAGCCCCAGCATTTT
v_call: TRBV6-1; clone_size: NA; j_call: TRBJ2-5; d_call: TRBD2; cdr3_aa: CASSEFRTSRRETQYF; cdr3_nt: TGTGCCAGCAGTGAATTTCGGACTAGTAGGCGGGAGACCCAGTACTTC
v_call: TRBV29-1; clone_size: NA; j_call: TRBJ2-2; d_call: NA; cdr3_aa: CSIGQSRSGELFF; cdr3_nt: TGCAGCATTGGACAGAGCCGGAGCGGGGAGCTGTTTTTT
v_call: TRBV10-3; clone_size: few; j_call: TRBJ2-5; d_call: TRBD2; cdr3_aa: CAIGEAGARGAQYF; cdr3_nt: TGTGCCATCGGGGAAGCGGGGGCCCGGGGGGCCCAGTACTTC
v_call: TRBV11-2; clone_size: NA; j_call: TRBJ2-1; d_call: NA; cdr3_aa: CASSLGSISSSNEQFF; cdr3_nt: TGTGCCAGCAGCTTAGGTTCGATTTCTAGCAGCAATGAGCAGTTCTTC
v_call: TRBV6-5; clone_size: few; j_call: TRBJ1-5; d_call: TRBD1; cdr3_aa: CASSPSGQGSQPQHF; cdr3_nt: TGTGCCAGCAGTCCGTCCGGACAGGGGTCTCAGCCCCAGCATTTT
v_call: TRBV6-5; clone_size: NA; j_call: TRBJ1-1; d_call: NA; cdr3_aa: CASSYGRETEAFF; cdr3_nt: TGTGCCAGCAGTTACGGAAGGGAGACTGAAGCTTTCTTT
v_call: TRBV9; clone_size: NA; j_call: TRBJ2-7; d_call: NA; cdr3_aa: CASSVGGGSLRQYF; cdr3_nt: TGTGCCAGCAGCGTAGGAGGCGGGTCTCTACGGCAGTACTTC
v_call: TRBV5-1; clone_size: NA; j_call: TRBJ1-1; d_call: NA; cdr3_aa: CASSEPNTEAFF; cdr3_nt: TGCGCCAGCAGTGAACCGAACACTGAAGCTTTCTTT
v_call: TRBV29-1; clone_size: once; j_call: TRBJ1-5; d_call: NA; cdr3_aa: CSVEVGQGNQPQHF; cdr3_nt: TGCAGCGTTGAAGTTGGGCAGGGGAATCAGCCCCAGCATTTT
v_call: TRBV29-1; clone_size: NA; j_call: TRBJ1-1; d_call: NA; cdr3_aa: CSVQTKADTEAFF; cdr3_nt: TGCAGCGTCCAGACAAAGGCGGACACTGAAGCTTTCTTT
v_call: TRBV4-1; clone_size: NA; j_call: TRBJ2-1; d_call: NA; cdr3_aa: CASSQGEGALSEQFF; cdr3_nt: TGCGCCAGCAGCCAAGGGGAGGGGGCGTTGAGTGAGCAGTTCTTC
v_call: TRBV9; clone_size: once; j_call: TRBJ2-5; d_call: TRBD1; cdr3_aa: CASSVGTGQETQYF; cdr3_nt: TGTGCCAGCAGCGTAGGGACAGGCCAAGAGACCCAGTACTTC
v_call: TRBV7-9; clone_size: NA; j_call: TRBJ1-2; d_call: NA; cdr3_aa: CASSLAPEEIYGYTF; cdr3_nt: TGTGCCAGCAGCTTAGCTCCCGAGGAAATTTATGGCTACACCTTC
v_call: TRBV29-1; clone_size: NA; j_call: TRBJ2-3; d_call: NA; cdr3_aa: CSARRDSDTQYF; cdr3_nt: TGCAGCGCCAGGCGGGACAGTGATACGCAGTATTTT
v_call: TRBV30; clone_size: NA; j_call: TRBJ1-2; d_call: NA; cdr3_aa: CAWSVLGLHGYTF; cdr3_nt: TGTGCCTGGAGTGTACTAGGTTTGCATGGCTACACCTTC
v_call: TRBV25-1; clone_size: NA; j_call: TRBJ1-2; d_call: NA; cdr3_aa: CASSTGNYGYTF; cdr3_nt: TGTGCCAGCAGTACAGGGAACTATGGCTACACCTTC
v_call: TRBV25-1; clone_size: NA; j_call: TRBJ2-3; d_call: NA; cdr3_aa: CASTPLAENTQYF; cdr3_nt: TGTGCCAGCACCCCCTTAGCGGAAAATACGCAGTATTTT
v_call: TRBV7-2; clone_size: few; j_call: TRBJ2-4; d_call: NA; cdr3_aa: CASSPGGGKNIQYF; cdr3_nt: TGTGCCAGCAGCCCAGGGGGAGGCAAAAACATTCAGTACTTC
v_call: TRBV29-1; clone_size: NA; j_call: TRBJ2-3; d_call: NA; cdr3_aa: CSVGGPGHGTDTQYF; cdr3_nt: TGCAGCGTTGGGGGACCGGGACATGGCACAGATACGCAGTATTTT
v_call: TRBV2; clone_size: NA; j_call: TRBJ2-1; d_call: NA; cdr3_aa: CASSERGLVSYNEQFF; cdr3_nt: TGTGCCAGCAGTGAAAGGGGGTTGGTTTCCTACAATGAGCAGTTCTTC
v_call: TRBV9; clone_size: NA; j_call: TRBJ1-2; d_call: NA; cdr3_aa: CASSATGNYGYTF; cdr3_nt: TGTGCCAGCAGTGCGACAGGAAACTATGGCTACACCTTC
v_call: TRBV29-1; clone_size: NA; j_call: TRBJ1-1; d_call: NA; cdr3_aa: CSASGRQNTEAFF; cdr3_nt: TGCAGCGCCTCGGGACGACAGAACACTGAAGCTTTCTTT
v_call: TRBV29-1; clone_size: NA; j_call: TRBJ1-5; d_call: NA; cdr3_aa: CSVGMGNQPQHF; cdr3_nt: TGCAGCGTTGGAATGGGTAATCAGCCCCAGCATTTT
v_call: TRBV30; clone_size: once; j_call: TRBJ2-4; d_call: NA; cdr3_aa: CAFSLGGDIQYF; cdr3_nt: TGTGCCTTTAGTCTCGGAGGGGACATTCAGTACTTC
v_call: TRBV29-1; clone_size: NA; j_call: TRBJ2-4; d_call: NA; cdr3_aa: CSVELDRDIQYF; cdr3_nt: TGCAGCGTTGAATTGGACCGTGACATTCAGTACTTC
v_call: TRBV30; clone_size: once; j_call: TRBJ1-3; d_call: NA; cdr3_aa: CAWSVGAEGNTIYF; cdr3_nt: TGTGCCTGGAGTGTCGGAGCCGAGGGAAACACCATATATTTT
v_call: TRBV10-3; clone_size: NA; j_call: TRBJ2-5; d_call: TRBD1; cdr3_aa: CAISRQGPETQYF; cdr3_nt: TGTGCCATCAGTAGACAGGGACCTGAGACCCAGTACTTC
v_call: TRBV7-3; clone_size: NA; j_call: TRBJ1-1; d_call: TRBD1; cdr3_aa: CASRLTGTDEAFF; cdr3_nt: TGTGCCAGCAGACTGACAGGGACCGATGAAGCTTTCTTT
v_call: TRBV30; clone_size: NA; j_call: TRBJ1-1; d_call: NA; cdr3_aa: CAWRRVGYAFF; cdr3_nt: TGTGCCTGGAGGAGAGTAGGGTATGCTTTCTTT
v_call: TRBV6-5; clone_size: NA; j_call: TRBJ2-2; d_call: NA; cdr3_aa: CASSFGGELFF; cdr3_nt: TGTGCCAGCAGTTTTGGCGGGGAGCTGTTTTTT
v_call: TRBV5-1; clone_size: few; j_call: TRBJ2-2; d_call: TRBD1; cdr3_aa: CASSKTRGLDTGELFF; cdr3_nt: TGCGCCAGCAGCAAGACCAGGGGGCTTGACACCGGGGAGCTGTTTTTT
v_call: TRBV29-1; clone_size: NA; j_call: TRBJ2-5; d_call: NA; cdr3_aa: CSVEDLAGSGGAPETQYF; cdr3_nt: TGCAGCGTTGAAGATCTCGCGGGGTCCGGCGGGGCCCCAGAGACCCAGTACTTC
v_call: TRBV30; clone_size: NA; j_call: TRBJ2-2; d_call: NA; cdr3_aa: CAWTKGGELFF; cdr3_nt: TGTGCCTGGACGAAAGGCGGGGAGCTGTTTTTT
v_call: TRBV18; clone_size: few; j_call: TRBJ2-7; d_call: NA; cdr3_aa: CASSPPRGAAYEQYF; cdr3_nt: TGTGCCAGCTCACCACCGAGGGGGGCGGCCTACGAGCAGTACTTC
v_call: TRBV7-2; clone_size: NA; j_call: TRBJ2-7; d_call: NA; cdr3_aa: CASSLISLYEQYF; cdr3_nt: TGTGCCAGCAGCTTGATTAGCCTCTACGAGCAGTACTTC
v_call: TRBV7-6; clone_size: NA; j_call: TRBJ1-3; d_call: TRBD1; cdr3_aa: CASSLGRQGFGNTIYF; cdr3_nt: TGTGCCAGCAGCTTAGGGCGACAGGGTTTTGGAAACACCATATATTTT
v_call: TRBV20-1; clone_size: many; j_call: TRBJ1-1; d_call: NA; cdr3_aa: CSARENTEAFF; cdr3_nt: TGCAGTGCTAGGGAGAACACTGAAGCTTTCTTT
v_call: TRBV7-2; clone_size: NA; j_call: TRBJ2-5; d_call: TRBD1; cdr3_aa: CASSWDREETQYF; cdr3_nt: TGTGCCAGCAGCTGGGACAGGGAAGAGACCCAGTACTTC
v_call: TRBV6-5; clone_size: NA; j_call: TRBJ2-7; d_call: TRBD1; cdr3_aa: CASSYGDRAYEQYF; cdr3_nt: TGTGCCAGCAGTTACGGGGACAGAGCCTACGAGCAGTACTTC
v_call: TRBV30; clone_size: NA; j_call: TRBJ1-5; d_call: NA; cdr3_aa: CAWTGDVNQPQHF; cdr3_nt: TGTGCCTGGACCGGGGATGTCAATCAGCCCCAGCATTTT
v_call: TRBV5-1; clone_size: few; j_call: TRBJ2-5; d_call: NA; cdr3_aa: CASSLDLWETQYF; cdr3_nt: TGCGCCAGCAGCTTGGATTTATGGGAGACCCAGTACTTC
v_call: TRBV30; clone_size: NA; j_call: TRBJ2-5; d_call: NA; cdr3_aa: CAWSVLLDGETQYF; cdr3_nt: TGTGCCTGGAGTGTGCTCTTAGATGGCGAGACCCAGTACTTC